The next 2 T cell receptor beta chains were all read from a single sample in a study of vaccination effects on CD4 cells after COVID-19. Their recognized antigens are unknown. Within the ViraFEST assay, antigen-specific CD4+ T cells underwent expansion with viral peptide pools prior to sequencing. With roughly 10 days of culture completed, CD4+ T cells were isolated. By PCR, the person was confirmed to have had SARS-CoV-2 infection between March and December 2020. Assay: immunoSEQ multiplex PCR; the TCRdb copy retains only in-frame clones and omits some. The repertoire has about 45,000 clones, around 80% of them found once; the top ten carry roughly 27%. This sample comprised CD4+ T cells from PBMCs cultured with a peptide pool, obtained before COVID-19 vaccination. The receptors come from a human donor who had a prior SARS-CoV-2 infection.

The chain has TRBV5-8 and TRBJ2-3; D is unresolved. This CDR3 is 15 amino acids long. V lost 4 bases to trimming and J lost 5 bases, with 17 bases between them. CDR1 and CDR2 (germline): SGHTS, YDEGEE. The CDR3 region is CASSRSVRQGDTQYF. In DNA form, the CDR3 reads TGTGCCAGCAGCAGAAGCGTGAGGCAAGGAGATACGCAGTATTTT.

The rearrangement links TRBV11-2 to TRBJ2-1; TRBD2 might be the D (5 bases). The CDR3 covers 13 residues. Germline V gene data show CDR1 as SGHAT and CDR2 as FQNNGV. V lost 5 bases and J lost 5, with 10 bases in between. CDR3 DNA sequence: TGTGCCAGCAGCCCAGGACTTAACAATGAGCAGTTCTTC. It specifies CASSPGLNNEQFF.